This TCR beta chain is drawn from a study of blood T cell repertoires in COVID-19. Across the whole study: The analysed material was cDNA or gDNA that came from T cells, B-cell-depleted T cells, or PBMCs.

Sequenced by immunoSEQ multiplex PCR; TCRdb stores in-frame clones only, minus some. Of roughly 79,000 clones in the sample, roughly 84% are singletons; the top ten hold 3% to 4%. Germline CDR1 reads SGDLS; CDR2 reads YYNGEE. Between the trimmed V and J ends, which lost 0 bases and 3 bases, there was a span of 12 bases. CDR3 length equals 16 residues. What was sequenced was peripheral blood. The chain is built from TRBV9 and TRBJ2-2; D may be TRBD1 (7 bases). The TCR sequence derives from a man aged 50-60 years with acute or convalescent COVID-19. CDR3 loop: CASSVDGRGDTGELFF. The CDR3 DNA reads as TGTGCCAGCAGCGTAGACGGCAGGGGGGACACCGGGGAGCTGTTTTTT.